The 8 T cell receptor beta chains reported below all come from one sample, sequenced in a study of control samples from healthy donors and cancer patients. Assay: immunoSEQ multiplex PCR; the TCRdb copy retains only in-frame clones and omits some. Counted here are 40,000 to 50,000 clones, roughly 94% occurring once; the ten biggest clones make up 20% to 30%. The sample was blood. The origin of the receptors is a man aged 60-69 years in good health.

V and J are TRBV20-1 and TRBJ2-1; D tentatively fits TRBD1 or TRBD2 (5 bases each). Trimming removed 6 bases at V and 11 bases at J, with 14 bases between. Germline CDR1 and CDR2: DFQATT and SNEGSKA (reference sequence). The CDR3 covers 11 residues. The CDR3 DNA reads TGCAGTGCGCCTGGGACGGCACAGCAGTTCTTC. Translation: CSAPGTAQQFF.

The chain recombines TRBV6-1 with TRBJ2-7; D unclear. The germline V gene has CDR1 MNHNS and CDR2 SASEGT. CDR3 length: 14 amino acids. V was clipped by 1 base and J by 1 base, with 8 bases between them. CDR3 residues: CASSEGPGSYEQYF. In nucleotides, the CDR3 is TGTGCCAGCAGTGAAGGACCCGGTTCCTACGAGCAGTACTTC.

The rearrangement joins TRBV30 to TRBJ2-4; TRBD1 might be the D (6 bases). The CDR3 loop spans 16 amino acids. V was clipped by 0 bases and J by 2 bases, with 14 bases between them. The germline gives CDR1 GTSNPN, CDR2 SVGIG (reference sequence). For the CDR3, the DNA is TGTGCCTGGAGTGTAGGGGCCCAGGGGACCAAAAACATTCAGTACTTC. It encodes CAWSVGAQGTKNIQYF.

The V call is TRBV6-1, the J call TRBJ2-3; TRBD1 aligns across 8 bases. V lost 3 bases and J lost 0; bases outside the gene matches: 8. CDR1 MNHNS and CDR2 SASEGT come from the germline V gene. CDR3 size: 17 residues. The CDR3 is CASSDLGTGPSTDTQYF. In DNA form, the CDR3 reads TGTGCCAGCAGTGACCTTGGGACAGGCCCTAGCACAGATACGCAGTATTTT.

The CDR3 region has the DNA TGTGCCAGCAGCTTACGACAGGGGGGCGAGCAGTACTTC. Its protein product is CASSLRQGGEQYF. The chain combines TRBV13 with TRBJ2-7; 9 bases agree with TRBD1. The germline V gene encodes CDR1 PRHDT and CDR2 FYEKMQ (reference sequence). The CDR3 is 13 amino acids. V shed 2 bases, J shed 6 bases, and the junction held 2 bases outside the gene matches.

The chain carries TRBV2 and TRBJ2-2, with 8 bases matching TRBD1. The V gene's germline CDR1 is SNHLY and CDR2 FYNNEI. This CDR3 comprises 13 residues. The V and J ends lost 4 bases and 7 bases, in that order; junction bases with no gene match: 2. The chain's CDR3 is CASSGGQGGELFF. As DNA, the CDR3 is TGTGCCAGCAGTGGAGGACAGGGCGGGGAGCTGTTTTTT.

V is TRBV27 and J is TRBJ1-2; maybe TRBD1 (5 bases). The V gene lost 5 bases and the J gene lost 4 bases, with 11 bases spanning the gap. Germline CDR1 and CDR2: MNHEY and SMNVEV (reference sequence). This CDR3 has 13 residues. CDR3 sequence (DNA): TGTGCCAGCAGTATCGGGGCCCTCTATGGCTACACCTTC. Translated: CASSIGALYGYTF.

This sequence joins TRBV7-3 and TRBJ2-1; D gene ambiguous. The germline gives CDR1 SGHTA, CDR2 FQGTGA. V was shortened by 0 bases and J by 0 bases, with 6 bases between the two germline ends. This CDR3 comprises 15 residues. Here the CDR3 DNA reads TGTGCCAGCAGCTTAACTGGGGACTCCTACAATGAGCAGTTCTTC. Amino acids: CASSLTGDSYNEQFF.